This T cell receptor beta chain is drawn from a study of radiotherapy plus CTLA-4 blockade in lung cancer. On the study more broadly: Disease control reached under 35%, with objective responses in 15% to 20%.

This clone occurred once. Its cognate antigen is unknown. Sequenced by immunoSEQ multiplex PCR; TCRdb stores in-frame clones only, minus some. The sample holds approximately 38,000 clones, 65% to 90% seen once. General study points: Researchers report tumor-derived TCR clones expanding in blood after radiotherapy plus ipilimumab. Reports identified early blood T cell clone dynamics, with interferon-beta, as the best response predictor.

Alongside CTLA-4 blockade with ipilimumab, patients with chemo-refractory metastatic non-small-cell lung cancer received focal radiation. Here the sequenced sample was peripheral blood, taken from a patient treated with radiotherapy plus ipilimumab. This sequence originates from a human donor with non-small cell lung cancer whose response to radiotherapy plus ipilimumab could not be evaluated.

The CDR3 sequence: CASSSAGTDTQYF. Here the CDR3 DNA reads TGTGCCAGCAGCTCGGCGGGGACAGATACGCAGTATTTT. The rearrangement links TRBV5-4 to TRBJ2-3; tentative D call: TRBD2 (6 bases). From germline, CDR1 is SGHNT and CDR2 YYREEE (reference sequence). The V end was cut by 3 bases, the J end by 3 bases, with 8 bases between. The CDR3 is 13 residues long.